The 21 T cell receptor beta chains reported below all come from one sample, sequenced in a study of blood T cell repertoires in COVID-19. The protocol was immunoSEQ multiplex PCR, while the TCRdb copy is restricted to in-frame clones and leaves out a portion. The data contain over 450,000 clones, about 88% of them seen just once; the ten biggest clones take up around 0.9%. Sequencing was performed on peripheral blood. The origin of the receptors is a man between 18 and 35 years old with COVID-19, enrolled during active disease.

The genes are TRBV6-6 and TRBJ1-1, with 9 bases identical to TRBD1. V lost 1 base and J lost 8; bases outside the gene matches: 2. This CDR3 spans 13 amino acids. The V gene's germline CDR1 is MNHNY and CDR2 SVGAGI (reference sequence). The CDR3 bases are TGTGCCAGCAGTTACTTAGGACAGGGGGAAGCTTTCTTT. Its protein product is CASSYLGQGEAFF.

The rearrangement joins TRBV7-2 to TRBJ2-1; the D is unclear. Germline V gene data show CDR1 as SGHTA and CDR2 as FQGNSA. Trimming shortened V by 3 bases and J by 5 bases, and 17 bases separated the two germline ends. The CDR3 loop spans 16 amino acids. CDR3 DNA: TGTGCCAGCAGCTTTCCCAAGACTGATCCCAACAATGAGCAGTTCTTC. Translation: CASSFPKTDPNNEQFF.

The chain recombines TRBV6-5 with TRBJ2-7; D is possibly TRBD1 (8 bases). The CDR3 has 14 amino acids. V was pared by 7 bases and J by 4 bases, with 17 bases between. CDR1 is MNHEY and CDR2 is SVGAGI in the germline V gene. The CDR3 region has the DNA TGTGCCAGCAAACGGACAGGGAGGGAATACGAGCAGTACTTC. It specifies CASKRTGREYEQYF.

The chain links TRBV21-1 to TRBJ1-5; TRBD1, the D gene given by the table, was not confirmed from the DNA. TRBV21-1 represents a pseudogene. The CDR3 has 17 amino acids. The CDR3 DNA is TGTGCCAGCAGCAAAGAGGACAGGGGATATAGCAATCAGCCCCAGCATTTT. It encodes CASSKEDRGYSNQPQHF.

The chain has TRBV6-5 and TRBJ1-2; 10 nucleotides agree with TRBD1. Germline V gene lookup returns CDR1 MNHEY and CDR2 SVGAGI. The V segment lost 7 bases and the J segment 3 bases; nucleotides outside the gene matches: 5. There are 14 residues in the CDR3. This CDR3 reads CASNSGQGDYGYTF. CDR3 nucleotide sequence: TGTGCCAGCAACTCAGGACAGGGGGACTATGGCTACACCTTC.

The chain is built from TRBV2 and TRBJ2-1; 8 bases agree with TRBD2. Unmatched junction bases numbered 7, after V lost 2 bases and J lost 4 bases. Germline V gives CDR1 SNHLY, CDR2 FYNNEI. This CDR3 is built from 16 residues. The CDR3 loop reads CASSELSGRRYNEQFF. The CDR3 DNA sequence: TGTGCCAGCAGTGAATTGAGCGGGAGACGGTACAATGAGCAGTTCTTC. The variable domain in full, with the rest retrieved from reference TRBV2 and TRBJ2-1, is EPEVTQTPSHQVTQMGQEVILRCVPISNHLYFYWYRQILGQKVEFLVSFYNNEISEKSEIFDDQFSVERPDGSNFTLKIRSTKLEDSAMYFCASSELSGRRYNEQFFGPGTRLTVL.

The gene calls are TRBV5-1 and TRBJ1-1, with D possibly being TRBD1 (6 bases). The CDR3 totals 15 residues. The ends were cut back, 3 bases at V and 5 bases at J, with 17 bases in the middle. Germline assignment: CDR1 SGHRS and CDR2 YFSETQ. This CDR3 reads CASSWQGQGRTEAFF. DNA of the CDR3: TGCGCCAGCAGCTGGCAGGGGCAGGGAAGGACTGAAGCTTTCTTT.

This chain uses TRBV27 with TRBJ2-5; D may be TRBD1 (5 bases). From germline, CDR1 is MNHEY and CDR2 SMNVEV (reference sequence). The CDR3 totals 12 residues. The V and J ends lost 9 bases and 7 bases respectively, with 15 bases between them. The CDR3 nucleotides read TGTGCCAGTCCAGGCTCAAGGGGGACCCAGTACTTC. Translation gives CASPGSRGTQYF.

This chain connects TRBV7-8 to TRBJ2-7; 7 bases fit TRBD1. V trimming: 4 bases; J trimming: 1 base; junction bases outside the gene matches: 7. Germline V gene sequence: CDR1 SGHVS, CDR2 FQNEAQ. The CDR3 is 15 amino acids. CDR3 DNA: TGTGCCAGCAGCTCCCAAGGGGGCGAGTCCTACGAGCAGTACTTC. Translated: CASSSQGGESYEQYF.

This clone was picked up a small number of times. The CDR3 nucleotides are TGTGCCAGCAGCTCGACCATCAAGCGGGGGAATTTGGAGCAGTTCTTC. Encoded protein: CASSSTIKRGNLEQFF. The V gene is TRBV5-6, the J gene TRBJ2-1; the match to TRBD2 covers 8 bases. CDR1 SGHDT and CDR2 YYEEEE come from the germline V gene. V lost 3 bases and J lost 10; bases outside the gene matches: 15. This CDR3 is 16 amino acids long.

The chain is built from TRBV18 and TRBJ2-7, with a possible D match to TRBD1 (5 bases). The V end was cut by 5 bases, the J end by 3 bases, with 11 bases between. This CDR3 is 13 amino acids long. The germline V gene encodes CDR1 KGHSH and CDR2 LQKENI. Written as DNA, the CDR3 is TGTGCCAGCTCATCAGGGCCACTCTACGAGCAGTACTTC. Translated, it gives CASSSGPLYEQYF. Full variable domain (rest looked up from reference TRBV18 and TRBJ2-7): NAGVMQNPRHLVRRRGQEARLRCSPMKGHSHVYWYRQLPEEGLKFMVYLQKENIIDESGMPKERFSAEFPKEGPSILRIQQVVRGDSAAYFCASSSGPLYEQYFGPGTRLTVT.

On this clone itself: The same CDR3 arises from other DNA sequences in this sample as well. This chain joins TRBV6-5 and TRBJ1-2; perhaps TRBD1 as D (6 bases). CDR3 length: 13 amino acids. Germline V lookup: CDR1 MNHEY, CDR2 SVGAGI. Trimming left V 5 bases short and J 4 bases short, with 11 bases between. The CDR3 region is CASSPGQFYGYTF. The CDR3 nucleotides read TGTGCCAGCAGTCCCGGACAGTTCTATGGCTACACCTTC.

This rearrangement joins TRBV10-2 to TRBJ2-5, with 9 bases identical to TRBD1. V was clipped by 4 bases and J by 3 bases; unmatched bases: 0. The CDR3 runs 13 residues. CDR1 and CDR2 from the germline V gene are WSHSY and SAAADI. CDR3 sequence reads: CASSGDREETQYF. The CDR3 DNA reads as TGCGCCAGCAGTGGGGACAGGGAAGAGACCCAGTACTTC.

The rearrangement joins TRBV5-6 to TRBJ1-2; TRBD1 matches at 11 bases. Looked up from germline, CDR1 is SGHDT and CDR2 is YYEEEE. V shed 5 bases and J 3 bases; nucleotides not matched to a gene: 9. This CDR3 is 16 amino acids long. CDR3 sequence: CASREPRDRGDYGYTF. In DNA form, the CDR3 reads TGTGCCAGCAGGGAGCCCCGGGACAGGGGGGACTATGGCTACACCTTC.

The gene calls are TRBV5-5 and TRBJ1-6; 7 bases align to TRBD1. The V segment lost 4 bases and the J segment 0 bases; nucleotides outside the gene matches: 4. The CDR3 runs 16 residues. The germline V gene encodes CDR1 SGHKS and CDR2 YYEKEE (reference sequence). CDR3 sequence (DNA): TGTGCCAGCAGCGGGGACAGATCCTCCTATAATTCACCCCTCCACTTT. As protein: CASSGDRSSYNSPLHF.

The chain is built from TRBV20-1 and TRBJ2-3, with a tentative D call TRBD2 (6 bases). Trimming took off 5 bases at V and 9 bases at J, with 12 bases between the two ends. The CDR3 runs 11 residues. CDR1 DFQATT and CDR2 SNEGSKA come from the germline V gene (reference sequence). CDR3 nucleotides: TGCAGTGCTGGAAAGGAGGGGACGCAGTATTTT. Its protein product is CSAGKEGTQYF.

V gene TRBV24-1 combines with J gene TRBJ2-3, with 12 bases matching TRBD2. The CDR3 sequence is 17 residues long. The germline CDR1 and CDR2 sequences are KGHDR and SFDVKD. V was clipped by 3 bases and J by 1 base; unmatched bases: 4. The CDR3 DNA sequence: TGTGCCACCAGTGATCCTCTAGCGGGAGGGGGCACAGATACGCAGTATTTT. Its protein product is CATSDPLAGGGTDTQYF.

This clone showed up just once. This CDR3 reads CASTEGGWYYGYTF. CDR3 bases: TGTGCCAGCACCGAAGGGGGATGGTACTATGGCTACACCTTC. The chain employs TRBV6-6 and TRBJ1-2; possibly TRBD1 for D (6 bases). CDR1 and CDR2 (germline): MNHNY, SVGAGI (reference sequence). The CDR3 spans 14 residues. V was shortened by 7 bases and J by 3 bases, with 15 bases between the two germline ends.

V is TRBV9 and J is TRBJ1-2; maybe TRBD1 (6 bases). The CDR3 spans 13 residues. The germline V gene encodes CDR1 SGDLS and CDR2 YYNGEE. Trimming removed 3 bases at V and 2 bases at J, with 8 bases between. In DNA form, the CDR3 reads TGTGCCAGCAGCGGTACAGGGAACTATGGCTACACCTTC. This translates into CASSGTGNYGYTF.

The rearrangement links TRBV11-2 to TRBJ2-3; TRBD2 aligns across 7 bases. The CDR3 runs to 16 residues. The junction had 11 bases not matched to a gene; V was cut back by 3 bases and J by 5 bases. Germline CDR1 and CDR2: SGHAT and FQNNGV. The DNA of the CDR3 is TGTGCCAGCAGCTTTTATTTCCCGGGCGGGAGAGATACGCAGTATTTT. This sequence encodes CASSFYFPGGRDTQYF.

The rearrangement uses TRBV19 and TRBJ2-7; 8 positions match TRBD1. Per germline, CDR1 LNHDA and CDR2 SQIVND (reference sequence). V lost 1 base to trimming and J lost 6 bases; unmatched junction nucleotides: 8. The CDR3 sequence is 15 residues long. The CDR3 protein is CASSIGGRGLGEQYF. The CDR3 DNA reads TGTGCCAGTAGTATAGGCGGCAGGGGGCTTGGCGAGCAGTACTTC.